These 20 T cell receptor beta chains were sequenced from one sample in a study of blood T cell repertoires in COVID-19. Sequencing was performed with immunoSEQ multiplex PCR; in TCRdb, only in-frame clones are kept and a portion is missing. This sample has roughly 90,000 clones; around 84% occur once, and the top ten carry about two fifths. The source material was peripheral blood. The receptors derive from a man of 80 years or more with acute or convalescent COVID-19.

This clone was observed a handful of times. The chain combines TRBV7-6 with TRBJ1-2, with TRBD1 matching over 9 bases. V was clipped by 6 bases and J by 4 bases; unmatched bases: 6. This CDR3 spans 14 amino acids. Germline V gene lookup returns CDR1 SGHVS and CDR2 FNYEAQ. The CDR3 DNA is TGTGCCAGCAGTTCGAAGACAGGGGGCTATGGCTACACCTTC. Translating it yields CASSSKTGGYGYTF.

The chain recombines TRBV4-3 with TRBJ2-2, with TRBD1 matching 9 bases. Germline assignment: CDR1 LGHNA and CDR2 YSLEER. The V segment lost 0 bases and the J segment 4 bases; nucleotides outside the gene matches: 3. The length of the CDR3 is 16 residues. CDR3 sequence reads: CASSQDGTGTTGELFF. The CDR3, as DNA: TGCGCCAGCAGCCAAGACGGGACAGGGACCACCGGGGAGCTGTTTTTT.

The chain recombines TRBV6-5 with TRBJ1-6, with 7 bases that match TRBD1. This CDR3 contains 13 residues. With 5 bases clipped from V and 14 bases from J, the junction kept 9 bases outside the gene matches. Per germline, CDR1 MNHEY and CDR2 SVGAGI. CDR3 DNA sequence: TGTGCCAGCAGTCCGGACAGGATAGCCACCCTCCACTTT. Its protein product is CASSPDRIATLHF.

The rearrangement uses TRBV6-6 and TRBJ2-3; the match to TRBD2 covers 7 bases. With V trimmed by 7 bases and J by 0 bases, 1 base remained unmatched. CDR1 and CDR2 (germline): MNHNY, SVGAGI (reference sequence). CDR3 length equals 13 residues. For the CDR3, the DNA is TGTGCCAGCACAGCGGGGAGCACAGATACGCAGTATTTT. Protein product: CASTAGSTDTQYF.

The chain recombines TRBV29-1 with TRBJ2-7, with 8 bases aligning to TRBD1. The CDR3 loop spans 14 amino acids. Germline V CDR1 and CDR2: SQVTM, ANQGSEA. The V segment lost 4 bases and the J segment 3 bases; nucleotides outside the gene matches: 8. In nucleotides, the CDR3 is TGCAGCGTTGCAGGGCGGACAGGGTTCTACGAGCAGTACTTC. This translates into CSVAGRTGFYEQYF.

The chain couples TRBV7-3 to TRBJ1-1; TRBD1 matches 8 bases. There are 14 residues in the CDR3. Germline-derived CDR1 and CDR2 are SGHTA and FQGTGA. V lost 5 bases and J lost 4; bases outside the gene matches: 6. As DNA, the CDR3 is TGTGCCAGCAGCCCACGGACAGGGATCACTGAAGCTTTCTTT. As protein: CASSPRTGITEAFF.

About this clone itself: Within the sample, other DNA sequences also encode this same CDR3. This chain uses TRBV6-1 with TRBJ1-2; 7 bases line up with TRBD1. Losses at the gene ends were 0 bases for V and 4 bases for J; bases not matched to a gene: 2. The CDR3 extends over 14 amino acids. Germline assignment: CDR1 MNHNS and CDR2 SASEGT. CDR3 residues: CASSEAGQAYGYTF. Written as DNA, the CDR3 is TGTGCCAGCAGTGAAGCCGGACAGGCCTATGGCTACACCTTC.

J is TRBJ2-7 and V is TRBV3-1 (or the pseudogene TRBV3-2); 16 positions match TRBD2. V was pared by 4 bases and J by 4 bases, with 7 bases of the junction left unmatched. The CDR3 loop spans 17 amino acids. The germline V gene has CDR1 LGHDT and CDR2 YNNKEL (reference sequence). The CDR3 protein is CASSRPGLAGGQYEQYF. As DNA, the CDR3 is TGTGCCAGCAGCCGGCCGGGACTAGCGGGAGGGCAATACGAGCAGTACTTC.

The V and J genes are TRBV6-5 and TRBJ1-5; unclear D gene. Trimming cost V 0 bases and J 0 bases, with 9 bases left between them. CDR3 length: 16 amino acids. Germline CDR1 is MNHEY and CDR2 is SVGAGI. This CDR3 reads CASSYSSPRSNQPQHF. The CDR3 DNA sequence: TGTGCCAGCAGTTACTCATCTCCCCGTAGCAATCAGCCCCAGCATTTT.

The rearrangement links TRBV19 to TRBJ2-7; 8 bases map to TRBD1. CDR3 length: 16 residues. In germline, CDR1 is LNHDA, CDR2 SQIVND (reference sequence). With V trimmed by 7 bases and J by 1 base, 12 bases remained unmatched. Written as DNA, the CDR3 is TGTGCCAGTAATGCTCAGGGGGCGCGTTCTTCCTACGAGCAGTACTTC. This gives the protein CASNAQGARSSYEQYF.

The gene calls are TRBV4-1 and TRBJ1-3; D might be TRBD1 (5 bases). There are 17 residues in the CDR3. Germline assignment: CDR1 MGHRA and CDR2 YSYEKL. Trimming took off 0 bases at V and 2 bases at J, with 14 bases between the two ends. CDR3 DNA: TGCGCCAGCAGCCAAGAGGGTAGGTCCAGGGCTGGAAACACCATATATTTT. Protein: CASSQEGRSRAGNTIYF.

The CDR3 nucleotides read TGTGCCAGCAGGAGACAGGGGAAGACTGAAGCTTTCTTT. It is translated as CASRRQGKTEAFF. V and J are TRBV6-5 and TRBJ1-1; 8 bases line up with TRBD1. CDR1 and CDR2 from the germline V gene are MNHEY and SVGAGI. After removal of 6 bases from V and 5 bases from J, the junction contained 5 bases not matched to a gene. This CDR3 is 13 amino acids long.

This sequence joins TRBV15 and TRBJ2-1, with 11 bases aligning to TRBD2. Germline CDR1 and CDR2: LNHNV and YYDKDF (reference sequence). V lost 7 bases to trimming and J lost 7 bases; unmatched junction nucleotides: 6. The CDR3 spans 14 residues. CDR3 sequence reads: CATTSGLAVNEQFF. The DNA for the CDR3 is TGTGCCACCACCTCGGGACTAGCGGTAAATGAGCAGTTCTTC.

CDR3 bases: TGTGCCTGGAGCCATAGCGGAGATACGCAGTATTTT. Protein sequence: CAWSHSGDTQYF. The chain employs TRBV30 and TRBJ2-3; weak D call: TRBD2 (6 bases). Germline V gives CDR1 GTSNPN, CDR2 SVGIG (reference sequence). CDR3 size: 12 residues. V shed 3 bases and J shed 5 bases, with 9 bases lying between them.

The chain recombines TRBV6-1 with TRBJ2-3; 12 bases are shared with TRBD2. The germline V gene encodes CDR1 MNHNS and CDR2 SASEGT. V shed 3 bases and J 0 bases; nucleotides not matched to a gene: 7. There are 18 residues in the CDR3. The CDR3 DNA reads TGTGCCAGCAGTGATTGGTCTAGCGGGAGGGCTAGCACAGATACGCAGTATTTT. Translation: CASSDWSSGRASTDTQYF.

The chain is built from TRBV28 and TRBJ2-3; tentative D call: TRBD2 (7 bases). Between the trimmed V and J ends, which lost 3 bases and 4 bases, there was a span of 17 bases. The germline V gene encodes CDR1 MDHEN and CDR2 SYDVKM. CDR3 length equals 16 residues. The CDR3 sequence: CASSFPGGQGPDTQYF. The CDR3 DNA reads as TGTGCCAGCAGTTTTCCCGGGGGGCAGGGTCCAGATACGCAGTATTTT.

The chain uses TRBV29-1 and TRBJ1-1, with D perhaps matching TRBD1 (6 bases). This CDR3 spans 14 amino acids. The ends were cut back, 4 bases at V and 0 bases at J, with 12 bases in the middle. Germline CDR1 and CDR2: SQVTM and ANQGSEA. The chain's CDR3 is CSVARQDMNTEAFF. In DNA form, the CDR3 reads TGCAGCGTTGCAAGACAGGACATGAACACTGAAGCTTTCTTT.

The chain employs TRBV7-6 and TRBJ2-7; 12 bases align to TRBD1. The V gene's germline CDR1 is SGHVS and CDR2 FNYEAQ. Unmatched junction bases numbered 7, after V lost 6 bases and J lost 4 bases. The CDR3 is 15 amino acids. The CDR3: CASRRGTGGGYEQYF. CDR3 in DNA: TGTGCCAGCAGACGAGGGACAGGGGGCGGGTACGAGCAGTACTTC. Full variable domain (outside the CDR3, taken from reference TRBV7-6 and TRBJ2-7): GAGVSQSPRYKVTKRGQDVALRCDPISGHVSLYWYRQALGQGPEFLTYFNYEAQQDKSGLPNDRFSAERPEGSISTLTIQRTEQRDSAMYRCASRRGTGGGYEQYFGPGTRLTVT.

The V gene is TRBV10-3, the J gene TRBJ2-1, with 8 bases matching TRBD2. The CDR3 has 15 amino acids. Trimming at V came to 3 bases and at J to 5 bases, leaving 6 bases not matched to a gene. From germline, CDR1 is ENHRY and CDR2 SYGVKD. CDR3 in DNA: TGTGCCATCAGTGATTTTGCGGGAGGTAACAATGAGCAGTTCTTC. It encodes CAISDFAGGNNEQFF.

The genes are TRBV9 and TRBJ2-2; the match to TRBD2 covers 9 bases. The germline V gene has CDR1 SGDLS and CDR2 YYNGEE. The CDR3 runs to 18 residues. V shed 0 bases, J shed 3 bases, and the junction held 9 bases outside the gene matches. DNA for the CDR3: TGTGCCAGCAGCGTAGGCGGGAGGGGGGCTCTGCACACCGGGGAGCTGTTTTTT. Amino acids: CASSVGGRGALHTGELFF. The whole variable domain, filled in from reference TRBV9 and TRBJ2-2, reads DSGVTQTPKHLITATGQRVTLRCSPRSGDLSVYWYQQSLDQGLQFLIQYYNGEERAKGNILERFSAQQFPDLHSELNLSSLELGDSALYFCASSVGGRGALHTGELFFGEGSRLTVL.